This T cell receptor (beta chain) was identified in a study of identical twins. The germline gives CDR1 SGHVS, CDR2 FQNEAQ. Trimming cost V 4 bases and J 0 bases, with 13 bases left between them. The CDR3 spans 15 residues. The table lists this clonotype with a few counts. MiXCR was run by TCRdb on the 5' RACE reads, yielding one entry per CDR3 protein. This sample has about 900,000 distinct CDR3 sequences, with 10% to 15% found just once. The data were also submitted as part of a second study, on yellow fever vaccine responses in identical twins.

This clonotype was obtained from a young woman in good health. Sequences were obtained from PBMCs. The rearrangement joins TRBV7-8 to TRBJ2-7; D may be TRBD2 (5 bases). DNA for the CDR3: TGTGCCAGCAGCTACCTAGGACTGGGCTCCTACGAGCAGTACTTC. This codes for CASSYLGLGSYEQYF.